This passage covers 20 T cell receptor beta chains from one sample sequenced in a study of T cell responses to AZD1222 COVID-19 vaccine. Profiled with immunoSEQ multiplex PCR; TCRdb holds only in-frame clones, not every one. This sample carries tens of thousands of clones, 87% of them seen once, and the ten largest clones take under 3.5%. Material: peripheral blood, obtained 28 days after the second AZD1222 dose. The receptors were gathered from an adult who received the AZD1222 COVID-19 vaccine.

The chain has TRBV6-6 and TRBJ2-5, with TRBD1 identical over 9 bases. This CDR3 region has 13 residues. Germline V gene data show CDR1 as MNHNY and CDR2 as SVGAGI (reference sequence). V gave up 7 bases and J gave up 4 bases; unmatched junction bases: 4. The CDR3 DNA reads TGTGCCAGCACTGACAGGGGGTCAGAGACCCAGTACTTC. Its translation is CASTDRGSETQYF.

There are a few counts of this clone. The gene calls are TRBV18 and TRBJ2-7; D tentatively reads TRBD1 or TRBD2 (5 bases each). Between the trimmed V and J ends, which lost 4 bases and 4 bases, there was a span of 14 bases. Germline loops: CDR1 KGHSH, CDR2 LQKENI. The CDR3 spans 14 residues. Here the CDR3 DNA reads TGTGCCAGCTCACAACGGGACGGGACGTACGAGCAGTACTTC. Its protein is CASSQRDGTYEQYF.

The chain uses TRBV6-5 and TRBJ2-1, with 7 bases matching TRBD1. CDR1 and CDR2 (germline): MNHEY, SVGAGI. Germline trimming cut 10 bases from V and 0 bases from J; bases unmatched to any gene: 6. The CDR3 totals 14 residues. CDR3 DNA sequence: TGTGCCACTAAAGGGGGCAGCTCCTACAATGAGCAGTTCTTC. Translation gives CATKGGSSYNEQFF.

The chain uses TRBV11-3 and TRBJ2-5, with D unresolved. The germline CDR1 and CDR2 sequences are SGHNT and YENEEA. This CDR3 comprises 13 residues. V lost 5 bases and J 3 bases, leaving 10 bases between the germline ends. CDR3 nucleotides: TGTGCCAGCAGCCGTAACAGCGAAGAGACCCAGTACTTC. The encoded protein is CASSRNSEETQYF.

The rearrangement links TRBV28 to TRBJ2-1; 11 bases agree with TRBD2. Germline V gene lookup returns CDR1 MDHEN and CDR2 SYDVKM. This CDR3 spans 13 amino acids. Trimming removed 7 bases from V and 8 bases from J; junction bases left unmatched: 4. The CDR3 region has the DNA TGTGCCAGCACCCGTAGCGGGAGGGATGAGCAGTTCTTC. It specifies CASTRSGRDEQFF.

V gene TRBV9 combines with J gene TRBJ2-1; 13 nucleotides agree with TRBD2. The germline gives CDR1 SGDLS, CDR2 YYNGEE. This CDR3 is 16 amino acids long. V dropped 3 bases and J dropped 7; count of bases not matched to a gene: 7. The CDR3 region is CASSAGLAGAENEQFF. The DNA for the CDR3 is TGTGCCAGCAGCGCCGGACTAGCGGGAGCGGAGAATGAGCAGTTCTTC.

The rearrangement joins TRBV29-1 to TRBJ1-1; D unclear. Trimming stripped 5 bases from V and 3 bases from J, with 10 bases between. In germline, CDR1 is SQVTM, CDR2 ANQGSEA. CDR3 size: 12 residues. CDR3 sequence (DNA): TGCAGCGTTACTCCGGCGGACACTGAAGCTTTCTTT. Protein sequence: CSVTPADTEAFF.

The V call is TRBV10-1, the J call TRBJ2-7; D gene uncertain. The CDR3 sequence is 12 residues long. V was trimmed by 9 bases and J by 0 bases, leaving 9 bases between them. Germline lookup yields CDR1 WNHNN and CDR2 SYGVQD (reference sequence). Written as DNA, the CDR3 is TGCGCCAGTGGCAGTAGCTCCTACGAGCAGTACTTC. Amino acids: CASGSSSYEQYF.

This clone appeared once. CDR3 DNA sequence: TGTGCCAGCAGCTTAGATCCCAACAGGAACACTGAAGCTTTCTTT. Its translation is CASSLDPNRNTEAFF. The genes are TRBV11-2 and TRBJ1-1; no firm D call. In germline, CDR1 is SGHAT, CDR2 FQNNGV. The CDR3 contains 15 residues. V was pared by 0 bases and J by 1 base, with 9 bases between.

V and J are TRBV5-1 and TRBJ2-5; 8 bases match TRBD1. Germline CDR1 and CDR2: SGHRS and YFSETQ. The CDR3 runs to 14 residues. The V segment lost 1 base and the J segment 4 bases; nucleotides outside the gene matches: 3. In nucleotides, the CDR3 is TGCGCCAGCAGCTTGCGCGGACAGGGAGAGACCCAGTACTTC. Protein sequence: CASSLRGQGETQYF.

The chain is built from TRBV9 and TRBJ2-7; 7 positions match TRBD2. The trim removed 4 bases at V and 5 bases at J, leaving 12 bases unmatched. The CDR3 contains 15 residues. Germline V gene sequence: CDR1 SGDLS, CDR2 YYNGEE. The CDR3 coding sequence is TGTGCCAGCAGCCCGCGGGAGATACCCCCCCACGAGCAGTACTTC. Translating it yields CASSPREIPPHEQYF.

The table lists this clone with a count of one. This chain connects TRBV7-3 to TRBJ2-1; 8 nucleotides match TRBD1. CDR3 length: 13 residues. Germline V gene data show CDR1 as SGHTA and CDR2 as FQGTGA. The trim removed 5 bases at V and 7 bases at J, leaving 4 bases unmatched. CDR3 DNA: TGTGCCAGCAGCCGGACAGGGAAGAATGAGCAGTTCTTC. As protein: CASSRTGKNEQFF.

This sequence joins TRBV19 and TRBJ1-1; 7 bases map to TRBD1. The CDR3 extends over 14 amino acids. The germline CDR1 and CDR2 sequences are LNHDA and SQIVND (reference sequence). Trimming at V came to 4 bases and at J to 7 bases, leaving 9 bases not matched to a gene. CDR3 amino acids: CASSTYGTEGEAFF. CDR3 bases: TGTGCCAGTAGTACTTACGGGACAGAGGGTGAAGCTTTCTTT.

The V and J genes are TRBV9 and TRBJ2-7; TRBD1 is a possible D gene (6 bases). Deletions cut 4 bases from V and 2 bases from J, with 19 bases between. The CDR3 loop spans 16 amino acids. Germline CDR1 and CDR2: SGDLS and YYNGEE. CDR3 protein: CASSLGWGQGTYEQYF. The CDR3 DNA follows: TGTGCCAGCAGCCTTGGGTGGGGGCAGGGCACCTACGAGCAGTACTTC.

The J gene is TRBJ1-6, the V gene TRBV5-8; D perhaps matches TRBD1 (6 bases). The CDR3 has 16 amino acids. Trimming shortened V by 6 bases and J by 6 bases, and 19 bases separated the two germline ends. Germline V CDR1 and CDR2: SGHTS, YDEGEE. CDR3 sequence reads: CASTRGASSFNSPLHF. The CDR3 coding sequence is TGTGCCAGCACGCGGGGGGCATCGAGTTTTAATTCACCCCTCCACTTT.

The chain couples TRBV9 to TRBJ2-1; D is undetermined. Trimming pared 0 bases from V and 6 bases from J, leaving 10 bases between. Germline values: CDR1 SGDLS, CDR2 YYNGEE. CDR3 length equals 14 residues. CDR3: CASSVGVSSNEQFF. The CDR3 coding sequence is TGTGCCAGCAGCGTAGGGGTTTCAAGCAATGAGCAGTTCTTC. Complete variable domain (other parts from reference TRBV9 and TRBJ2-1): DSGVTQTPKHLITATGQRVTLRCSPRSGDLSVYWYQQSLDQGLQFLIQYYNGEERAKGNILERFSAQQFPDLHSELNLSSLELGDSALYFCASSVGVSSNEQFFGPGTRLTVL.

The chain couples TRBV11-1 to TRBJ2-7; D perhaps matches TRBD1 (6 bases). Germline CDR1 reads SGHAT; CDR2 reads FQDESV (reference sequence). The CDR3 runs 14 residues. V lost 6 bases, J lost 3 bases, and 15 bases lay in between. The CDR3 sequence: CASSQDRSLYEQYF. The CDR3 DNA sequence: TGTGCCAGCAGTCAAGACAGGAGCCTCTACGAGCAGTACTTC.

This clone has only one observation. The CDR3 loop is CSASGSGVEQFF. The CDR3 DNA reads as TGCAGTGCTAGTGGTAGCGGGGTTGAGCAGTTCTTC. This chain links TRBV20-1 with TRBJ2-1, with 8 bases aligning to TRBD2. The ends lost 3 bases at V and 9 bases at J; junction bases unmatched: 4. This CDR3 contains 12 residues. Germline CDR1 reads DFQATT; CDR2 reads SNEGSKA (reference sequence).

In regard to this clone: The identical CDR3 is also encoded by other nucleotide sequences in the sample. The chain employs TRBV10-1 and TRBJ2-7; 7 positions match TRBD2. The V gene end was trimmed by 2 bases and the J gene end by 2 bases; junction bases not matched to a gene: 3. Germline assignment: CDR1 WNHNN and CDR2 SYGVQD (reference sequence). The CDR3 is 14 residues long. CDR3 protein: CASSEGEGPYEQYF. The CDR3 DNA reads as TGCGCCAGCAGTGAGGGGGAGGGTCCCTACGAGCAGTACTTC.

This chain joins TRBV9 and TRBJ2-1; 7 bases fit TRBD1. V shed 0 bases, J shed 5 bases, and the junction held 5 bases outside the gene matches. Germline-derived CDR1 and CDR2 are SGDLS and YYNGEE. The CDR3 is 15 residues long. CDR3 DNA sequence: TGTGCCAGCAGCGTAGGGGGACAGCCCAACAATGAGCAGTTCTTC. Translating it yields CASSVGGQPNNEQFF.